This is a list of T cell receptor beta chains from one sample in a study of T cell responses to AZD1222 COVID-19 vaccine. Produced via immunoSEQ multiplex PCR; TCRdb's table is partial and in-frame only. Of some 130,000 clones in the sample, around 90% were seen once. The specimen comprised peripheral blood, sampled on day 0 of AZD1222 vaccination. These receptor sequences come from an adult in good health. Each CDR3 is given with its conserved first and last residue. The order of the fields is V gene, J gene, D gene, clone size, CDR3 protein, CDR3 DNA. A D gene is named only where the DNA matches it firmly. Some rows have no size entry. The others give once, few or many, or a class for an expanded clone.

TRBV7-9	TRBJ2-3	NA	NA	CASSSQGQGDTQYF	TGTGCCAGCAGCTCTCAGGGGCAGGGAGATACGCAGTATTTT
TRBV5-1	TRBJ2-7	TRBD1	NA	CASSSGTASYEQYF	TGCGCCAGCAGCTCGGGGACAGCCTCCTACGAGCAGTACTTC
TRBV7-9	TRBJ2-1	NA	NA	CASSLGRNNEQFF	TGTGCCAGCAGCTTAGGCCGAAACAATGAGCAGTTCTTC
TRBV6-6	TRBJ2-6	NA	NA	CASSRMQLSGANVLTF	TGTGCCAGCAGTCGAATGCAGCTCTCTGGGGCCAACGTCCTGACTTTC
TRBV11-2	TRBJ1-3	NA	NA	CASSALRGARNTIYF	TGTGCCAGCAGCGCTCTAAGGGGTGCCAGAAACACCATATATTTT
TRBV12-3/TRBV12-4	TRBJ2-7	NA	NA	CASSLSGAYEQYF	TGTGCCAGCAGTTTATCGGGGGCCTACGAGCAGTACTTC
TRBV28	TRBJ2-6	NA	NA	CASSLEGTGLGGANVLTF	TGTGCCAGCAGTTTAGAAGGAACAGGTCTCGGTGGGGCCAACGTCCTGACTTTC
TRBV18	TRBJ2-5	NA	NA	CASSPPVGRETQYF	TGTGCCAGCTCACCACCAGTAGGGAGAGAGACCCAGTACTTC
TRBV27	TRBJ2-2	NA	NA	CASSLSPVTGELFF	TGTGCCAGCAGTTTATCCCCAGTCACCGGGGAGCTGTTTTTT
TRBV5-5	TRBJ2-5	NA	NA	CASSLAGSGRRQETQYF	TGTGCCAGCAGCTTGGCTGGTAGCGGAAGGCGGCAAGAGACCCAGTACTTC
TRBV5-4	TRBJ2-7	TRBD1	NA	CASSSPGQNYEQYF	TGTGCCAGCAGCTCCCCGGGACAGAACTACGAGCAGTACTTC
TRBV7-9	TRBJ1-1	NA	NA	CASSAYSEAFF	TGTGCCAGCAGCGCCTACAGTGAAGCTTTCTTT
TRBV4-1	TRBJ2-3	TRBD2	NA	CASSQGSGTLTDTQYF	TGCGCCAGCAGCCAAGGGAGCGGGACCTTGACAGATACGCAGTATTTT
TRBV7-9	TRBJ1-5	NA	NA	CASSLAGGPNQPQHF	TGTGCCAGCAGCTTAGCGGGGGGCCCCAATCAGCCCCAGCATTTT
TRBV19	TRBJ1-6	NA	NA	CASQGYNSPLHF	TGTGCCAGCCAAGGGTATAATTCACCCCTCCACTTT
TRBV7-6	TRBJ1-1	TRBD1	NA	CASRDRGEAFF	TGTGCCAGCCGGGACAGGGGTGAAGCTTTCTTT
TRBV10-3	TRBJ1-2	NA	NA	CAISDVGARDGYTF	TGTGCCATCAGTGATGTGGGGGCACGGGATGGCTACACCTTC
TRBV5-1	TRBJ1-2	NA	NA	CASSFGVGNGYTF	TGCGCCAGCAGCTTCGGGGTTGGCAATGGCTACACCTTC
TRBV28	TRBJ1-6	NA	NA	CASAKTASESPLHF	TGTGCCAGCGCGAAAACAGCGAGCGAATCACCCCTCCACTTT
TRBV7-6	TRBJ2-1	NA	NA	CATGGASYNEQFF	TGTGCCACTGGGGGCGCTTCATACAATGAGCAGTTCTTC
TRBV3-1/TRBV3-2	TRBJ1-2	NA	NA	CASSHPGKGGGYTF	TGTGCCAGCAGCCACCCCGGGAAGGGGGGTGGCTACACCTTC
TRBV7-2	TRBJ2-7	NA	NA	CASSLLPDTDITYEQYF	TGTGCCAGCAGCTTACTTCCGGACACAGACATCACCTACGAGCAGTACTTC
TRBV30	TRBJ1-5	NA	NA	CAWSASGISNQPQHF	TGTGCCTGGAGTGCGTCAGGGATCAGCAATCAGCCCCAGCATTTT
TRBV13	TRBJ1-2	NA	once	CASSSQARDGYGYTF	TGTGCCAGCAGCTCACAAGCCAGGGACGGCTATGGCTACACCTTC
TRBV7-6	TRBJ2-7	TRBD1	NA	CASSPGHRGRSYEQYF	TGTGCCAGCAGCCCAGGCCACAGGGGCCGTTCCTACGAGCAGTACTTC
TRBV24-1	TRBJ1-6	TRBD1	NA	CATSDSGQGFHF	TGTGCCACCAGTGATTCGGGACAGGGATTCCACTTT
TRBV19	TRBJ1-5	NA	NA	CASSITWGTRNQPQHF	TGTGCCAGTAGTATAACCTGGGGGACACGCAATCAGCCCCAGCATTTT
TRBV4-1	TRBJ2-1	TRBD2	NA	CASSQDQGTSGRFGGYNEQFF	TGCGCCAGCAGCCAAGATCAAGGGACTAGCGGGAGGTTCGGGGGATACAATGAGCAGTTCTTC
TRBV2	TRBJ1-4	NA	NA	CASSPGQTLNEKLFF	TGTGCCAGCAGTCCAGGACAGACACTTAATGAAAAACTGTTTTTT
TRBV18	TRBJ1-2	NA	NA	CASSPQLEDRNGYTF	TGTGCCAGCTCACCACAATTAGAGGATAGGAATGGCTACACCTTC
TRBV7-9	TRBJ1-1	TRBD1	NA	CASSRNRGRVTEAFF	TGTGCCAGCAGCCGAAACAGGGGGCGCGTCACTGAAGCTTTCTTT
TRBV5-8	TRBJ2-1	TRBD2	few	CASSPTSGRALSGEQFF	TGTGCCAGCAGCCCGACTAGCGGGAGGGCTTTGTCTGGTGAGCAGTTCTTC
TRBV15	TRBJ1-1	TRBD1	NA	CATSRAQGGRSTEAFF	TGTGCCACCAGCAGAGCTCAAGGGGGCAGGAGCACTGAAGCTTTCTTT
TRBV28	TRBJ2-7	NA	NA	CASSLRGKQYF	TGTGCCAGCAGTTTACGGGGAAAGCAGTACTTC
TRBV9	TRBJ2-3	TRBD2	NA	CASSTGLGATDTQYF	TGTGCCAGCAGCACCGGACTAGGGGCCACAGATACGCAGTATTTT
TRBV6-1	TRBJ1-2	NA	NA	CASSEIGGLNYGYTF	TGTGCCAGCAGTGAAATTGGAGGACTTAACTATGGCTACACCTTC
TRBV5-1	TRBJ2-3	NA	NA	CASSPGASTDTQYF	TGCGCCAGCAGCCCCGGGGCGAGCACAGATACGCAGTATTTT
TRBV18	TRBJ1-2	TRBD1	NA	CASSRGQQNNYGYTF	TGTGCCAGCTCAAGGGGGCAGCAGAATAACTATGGCTACACCTTC
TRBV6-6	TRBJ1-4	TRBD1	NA	CASSRTRQGAAINEKLFF	TGTGCCAGCAGCCGAACGAGACAGGGGGCAGCCATTAATGAAAAACTGTTTTTT
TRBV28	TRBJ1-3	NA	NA	CASSLGSSGNTIYF	TGTGCCAGCAGTTTAGGTAGCTCTGGAAACACCATATATTTT
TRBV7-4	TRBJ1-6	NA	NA	CASTLDIYNSPLHF	TGTGCCAGCACCCTGGACATCTATAATTCACCCCTCCACTTT
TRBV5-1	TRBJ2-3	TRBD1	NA	CASSLGTGVVDTQYF	TGCGCCAGCAGCTTGGGTACAGGGGTTGTAGATACGCAGTATTTT
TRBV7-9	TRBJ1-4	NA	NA	CASTETRANEKLFF	TGTGCCAGCACGGAGACACGGGCTAATGAAAAACTGTTTTTT